Below are 5 T cell receptor beta chains sequenced from a single sample in a study of T cell responses to AZD1222 COVID-19 vaccine. TCRdb's table, derived via immunoSEQ multiplex PCR, lists solely in-frame clones and lacks some. Of around 130,000 clones in the sample, around 90% were seen once. The sample was peripheral blood, taken 28 days after the second AZD1222 dose. The receptors stem from an adult who received the AZD1222 COVID-19 vaccine.

A single count supports this clone. This rearrangement joins TRBV9 to TRBJ2-1; perhaps TRBD2 as D (5 bases). Germline V gene data show CDR1 as SGDLS and CDR2 as YYNGEE. This CDR3 has 14 amino acids. The germline V and J ends were trimmed by 3 bases and 4 bases, with 11 bases remaining between them. The CDR3 coding sequence is TGTGCCAGCAGCGGAGGGCTACGTTACAATGAGCAGTTCTTC. As protein: CASSGGLRYNEQFF.

The CDR3 spells CASSWAVYNSPLHF. DNA for the CDR3: TGTGCCAGCAGTTGGGCGGTTTATAATTCACCCCTCCACTTT. V gene TRBV27 combines with J gene TRBJ1-6; D unclear. The CDR3 totals 14 residues. Germline CDR1 is MNHEY and CDR2 is SMNVEV (reference sequence). V was cut by 4 bases and J by 4 bases, with 8 bases left in between.

In this sample, this clone turned up a few times. The chain employs TRBV5-1 and TRBJ2-7; TRBD1 matches at 7 bases. The V gene end was trimmed by 3 bases and the J gene end by 5 bases; junction bases not matched to a gene: 8. There are 14 residues in the CDR3. Germline CDR1 reads SGHRS; CDR2 reads YFSETQ. In DNA, the CDR3 is TGCGCCAGCAGCTCTACAGGGGAACTCGACGAGCAGTACTTC. Protein: CASSSTGELDEQYF.

This chain connects TRBV3-1 (or the pseudogene TRBV3-2) to TRBJ2-1; D unresolved. With 4 bases removed from V and 0 bases from J, the gap between germline ends came to 22 bases. There are 19 residues in the CDR3. Germline assignment: CDR1 LGHDT and CDR2 YNNKEL (reference sequence). The CDR3 nucleotides are TGTGCCAGCAGCCCCTTTCTAATGCAGGACCTGGGCTCCTACAATGAGCAGTTCTTC. It specifies CASSPFLMQDLGSYNEQFF.

V is TRBV6-6 and J is TRBJ1-1; D unclear. CDR1 MNHNY and CDR2 SVGAGI come from the germline V gene (reference sequence). The length of the CDR3 is 15 residues. Trimming took off 5 bases at V and 1 base at J, with 14 bases between the two ends. CDR3 DNA sequence: TGTGCCAGCAGTGGCAGAGGCGATGGGAACACTGAAGCTTTCTTT. This translates into CASSGRGDGNTEAFF.